Below, 13 T cell receptor beta chains from the same sample are listed, as sequenced in a study of T cell responses to AZD1222 COVID-19 vaccine. Produced via immunoSEQ multiplex PCR; TCRdb's table is partial and in-frame only. Of about 120,000 clones in the sample, 85% to 95% were seen once. The sequencing here drew on peripheral blood, taken 28 days after the second AZD1222 dose. The receptors derive from an adult who received the AZD1222 COVID-19 vaccine.

V usage is TRBV11-2 and J usage is TRBJ1-1; D uncertain. V was trimmed by 5 bases and J by 5 bases, leaving 12 bases between them. CDR1 is SGHAT, CDR2 FQNNGV, per germline. The CDR3 sequence is 13 residues long. CDR3 DNA: TGTGCCAGCAGCGCGCACCGGGAGACTGAAGCTTTCTTT. Encoded protein: CASSAHRETEAFF.

The chain recombines TRBV29-1 with TRBJ2-2; D gene uncertain. From germline, CDR1 is SQVTM and CDR2 ANQGSEA. Deletions cut 7 bases from V and 4 bases from J, with 10 bases between. This CDR3 spans 12 amino acids. The CDR3 region has the DNA TGCAGCGGTAGACTCGGCACCGGGGAGCTGTTTTTT. Amino acid sequence: CSGRLGTGELFF.

The chain links TRBV10-3 to TRBJ1-1; D remains ambiguous. Germline V lookup: CDR1 ENHRY, CDR2 SYGVKD. The CDR3 runs to 14 residues. V gave up 6 bases and J gave up 1 base, with 12 bases separating them. CDR3 DNA: TGTGCCATCAGGGGTTTCGGGGAGAACACTGAAGCTTTCTTT. This translates into CAIRGFGENTEAFF.

The rearrangement links TRBV24-1 to TRBJ2-7; no clear D gene. V was pared by 10 bases and J by 4 bases, with 10 bases between. There are 11 residues in the CDR3. The germline V gene has CDR1 KGHDR and CDR2 SFDVKD. CDR3 amino acids: CATVQLYEQYF. For the CDR3, the DNA is TGTGCCACTGTGCAACTGTACGAGCAGTACTTC.

This chain uses TRBV20-1 with TRBJ1-2, with unresolved D. The V and J ends lost 3 bases and 4 bases respectively, with 9 bases between them. CDR1 is DFQATT and CDR2 is SNEGSKA in the germline V gene (reference sequence). The CDR3 spans 12 residues. For the CDR3, the DNA is TGCAGTGCTAGTATGGCAGTCTATGGCTACACCTTC. The encoded protein is CSASMAVYGYTF.

This sequence joins TRBV5-1 and TRBJ2-7, with 10 bases that match TRBD2. The germline V gene has CDR1 SGHRS and CDR2 YFSETQ. Trimming cost V 4 bases and J 2 bases; bases outside gene matches: 3. This CDR3 spans 14 amino acids. CDR3 residues: CASSPSGGPYEQYF. The CDR3 bases are TGCGCCAGCAGCCCTAGCGGGGGTCCCTACGAGCAGTACTTC.

The rearrangement uses TRBV19 and TRBJ1-2, with a weak D call TRBD1 (5 bases). Germline V lookup: CDR1 LNHDA, CDR2 SQIVND (reference sequence). V shed 6 bases and J shed 1 base, with 9 bases lying between them. CDR3 length: 13 residues. The CDR3 region is CASSADNNYGYTF. CDR3 nucleotides: TGTGCCAGTAGCGCGGACAATAACTATGGCTACACCTTC.

The chain has TRBV5-6 and TRBJ2-2; 8 bases are a match to TRBD1. V dropped 6 bases and J dropped 7; count of bases not matched to a gene: 8. Germline CDR1 and CDR2: SGHDT and YYEEEE. CDR3 size: 14 residues. The CDR3 nucleotides read TGTGCCAGCAACCAGCAGGGGGCTGGCGGGGAGCTGTTTTTT. Translated, it gives CASNQQGAGGELFF.

A single count supports this clone. The rearrangement links TRBV7-8 to TRBJ2-3; D gene unclear. CDR1 is SGHVS and CDR2 is FQNEAQ in the germline V gene. V dropped 0 bases and J dropped 6 bases, with 13 bases sitting between them. The CDR3 sequence is 15 residues long. The CDR3 region is CASSLALNAEDTQYF. The CDR3 bases are TGTGCCAGCAGCTTAGCCCTCAATGCGGAGGATACGCAGTATTTT.

This rearrangement joins TRBV6-6 to TRBJ1-1; no firm D call. V was shortened by 2 bases and J by 1 base, with 8 bases between the two germline ends. Germline CDR1 MNHNY, CDR2 SVGAGI (reference sequence). The CDR3 contains 14 residues. The CDR3 loop reads CASSYDTSNTEAFF. The CDR3 DNA sequence: TGTGCCAGCAGTTACGACACTTCGAACACTGAAGCTTTCTTT.

The rearrangement uses TRBV19 and TRBJ1-5; D might be TRBD1 (6 bases). CDR1 and CDR2 from the germline V gene are LNHDA and SQIVND (reference sequence). CDR3 length: 12 residues. Trimming stripped 7 bases from V and 7 bases from J, with 11 bases between. This chain's CDR3 is CASNLQGQPQHF. CDR3 DNA: TGTGCCAGTAACCTACAGGGCCAGCCCCAGCATTTT.

This chain uses TRBV6-5 with TRBJ1-4, with D tentatively TRBD1 (6 bases). The CDR3 contains 15 residues. The V end was cut by 0 bases, the J end by 7 bases, with 12 bases between. Germline assignment: CDR1 MNHEY and CDR2 SVGAGI. The CDR3 reads CASSYSGGAGEKLFF. CDR3 coding DNA: TGTGCCAGCAGTTACTCAGGGGGAGCGGGTGAAAAACTGTTTTTT.

This clone was detected once. A read error may account for a junction end that differs from germline. V gene TRBV14 combines with J gene TRBJ1-4, with D unresolved. Germline V gene data show CDR1 as SGHDN and CDR2 as FVKESK. The CDR3 contains 16 residues. DNA for the CDR3: TGTGCCAACAGCCTTCCTTGGGAGTGGGGAAATGAAAAACTGTTTTTT. Translating gives CANSLPWEWGNEKLFF.